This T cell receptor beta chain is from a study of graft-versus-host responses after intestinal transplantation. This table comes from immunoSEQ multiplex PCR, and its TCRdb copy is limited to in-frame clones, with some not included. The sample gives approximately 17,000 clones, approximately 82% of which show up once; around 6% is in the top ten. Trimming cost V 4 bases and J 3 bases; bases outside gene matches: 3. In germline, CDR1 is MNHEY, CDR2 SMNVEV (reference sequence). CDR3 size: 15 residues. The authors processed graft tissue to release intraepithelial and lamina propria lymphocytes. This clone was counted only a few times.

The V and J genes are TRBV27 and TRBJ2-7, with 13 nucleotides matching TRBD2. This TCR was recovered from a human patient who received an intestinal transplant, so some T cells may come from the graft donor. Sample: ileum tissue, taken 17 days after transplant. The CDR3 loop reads CASSWGLAGFYEQYF. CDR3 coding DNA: TGTGCCAGCAGTTGGGGACTAGCGGGATTCTACGAGCAGTACTTC.